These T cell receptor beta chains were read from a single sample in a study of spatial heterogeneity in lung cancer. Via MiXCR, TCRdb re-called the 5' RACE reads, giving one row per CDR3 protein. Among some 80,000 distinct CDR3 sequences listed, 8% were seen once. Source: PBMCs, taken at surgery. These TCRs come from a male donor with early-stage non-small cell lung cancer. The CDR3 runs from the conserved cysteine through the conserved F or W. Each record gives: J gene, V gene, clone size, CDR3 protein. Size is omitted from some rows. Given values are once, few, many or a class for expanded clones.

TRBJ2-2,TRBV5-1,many,CASSSRTSGNTGELFF
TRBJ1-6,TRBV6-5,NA,CASSYGQGAWNSPLHF
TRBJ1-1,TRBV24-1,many,CATSDGQGPEAFF
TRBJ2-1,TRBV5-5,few,CASSLFTRNEQFF
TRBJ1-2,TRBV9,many,CASSAAGTVNYGYTF
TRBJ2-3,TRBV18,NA,CASSRLVADTQYF
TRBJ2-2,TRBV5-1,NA,CASSWIAGETGELFF
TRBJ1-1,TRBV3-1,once,CASSYEGAAEAFF
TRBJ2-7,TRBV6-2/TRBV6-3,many,CASSWDYYEQYF
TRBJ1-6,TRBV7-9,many,CASSLGDTGNSPLHF
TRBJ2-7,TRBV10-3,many,CAIRETGGSYEQYF
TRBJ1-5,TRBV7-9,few,CASSLSGGGHQPQHF
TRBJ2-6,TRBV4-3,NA,CASSQDTTIPGTGHSGANVLTF
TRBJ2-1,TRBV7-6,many,CASSPRGYNEQFF
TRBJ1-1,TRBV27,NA,CASSLTVMNTEAFF
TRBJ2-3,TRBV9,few,CASSVQATNTQYF
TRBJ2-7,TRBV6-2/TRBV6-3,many,CASSFLRDRVAYEQYF
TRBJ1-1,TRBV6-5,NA,CASSLAGMNTEAFF
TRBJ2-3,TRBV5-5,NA,CASSFGTGTDTQYF
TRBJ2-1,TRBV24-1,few,CATSAASGATGEQFF
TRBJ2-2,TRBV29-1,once,CSANREDTGELFF
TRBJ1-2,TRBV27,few,CASRAFSNYGYTF
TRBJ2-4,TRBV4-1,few,CASSQDRGQGQLAKNIQYF
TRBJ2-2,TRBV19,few,CASREQEALTGELFF
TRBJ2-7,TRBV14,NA,CASSHRRGRAHEQYF
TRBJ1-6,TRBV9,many,CASSFPNSPLHF
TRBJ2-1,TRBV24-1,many,CATSGTTSVWPYNEQFF
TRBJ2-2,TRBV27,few,CASSLKGAGAQQAGELFF
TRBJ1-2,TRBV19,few,CASSTLSNRAMDGYTF
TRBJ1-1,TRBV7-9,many,CASRSYRESAFF
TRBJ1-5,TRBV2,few,CASRETGGGNQPQHF
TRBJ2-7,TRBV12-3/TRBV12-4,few,CASSGTNQRYYEQYF
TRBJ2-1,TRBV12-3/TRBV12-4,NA,CASSSWGETNRDEQFF
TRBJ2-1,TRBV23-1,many,CASSQSGASEGDCNEQFF
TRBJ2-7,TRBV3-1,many,CASSQGGSGEQYF
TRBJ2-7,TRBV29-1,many,CSVGARVQGDEQYF
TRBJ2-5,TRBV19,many,CASGGVMTQYF